The rows below give T cell receptor beta chains drawn from one sample of a study of blood T cells in healthy people across ages. TCRdb reanalysed the 5' RACE reads using MiXCR and keeps one entry per CDR3 protein. The data show 1.8 million or so distinct CDR3 sequences, around 42% seen once. Input material: blood. Receptor source: a human donor in good health. CDR3s include the opening cysteine and the closing phenylalanine or tryptophan. D genes are given only for firm matches. Clone size is stated in some rows and not others, as once, few, many or a class when expanded.

size: -
V: TRBV20-1
J: TRBJ2-5
D: -
DNA: TGCAGTGCTAGAGATATGAGGGCTAGCTTCGAGACCCAGTACTTC
CDR3: CSARDMRASFETQYF

size: -
V: TRBV20-1
J: TRBJ1-1
D: -
DNA: TGCAGTGCTGCTAGGGGGGCAGGCACTAAAGCTTTCTTT
CDR3: CSAARGAGTKAFF

size: -
V: TRBV4-3
J: TRBJ2-1
D: -
DNA: TGCGCCAGCAGCCAAGATTTCAGGGCGAATGAGCAGTTCTTC
CDR3: CASSQDFRANEQFF

size: few
V: TRBV12-3/TRBV12-4
J: TRBJ2-7
D: -
DNA: TGTGCCAGCAGTTTAACCCCATTTGGGGGCTCCTACGAGCAGTACTTC
CDR3: CASSLTPFGGSYEQYF

size: -
V: TRBV28
J: TRBJ2-1
D: TRBD1
DNA: TGTGCCAGCAGTTCGGAAGACAGGGAATCCTACAATGGGCAGTTCTTC
CDR3: CASSSEDRESYNGQFF

size: -
V: TRBV7-2
J: TRBJ2-3
D: TRBD2
DNA: TGTGCCAGCAACATCAACGGGGGGGGGAGAGATACGCAGTATTTT
CDR3: CASNINGGGRDTQYF

size: many
V: TRBV4-3
J: TRBJ2-1
D: -
DNA: TGCGCCAGCAGCCAAGACATGGTAGCAAGTGGGAATGAGCAGTTCTTC
CDR3: CASSQDMVASGNEQFF

size: -
V: TRBV12-3/TRBV12-4
J: TRBJ2-3
D: -
DNA: TGTGCCAGCAGTTCGACGGGGTCGGATACGCGGTATTTT
CDR3: CASSSTGSDTRYF

size: -
V: TRBV27
J: TRBJ1-2
D: -
DNA: TGTGCCAGCAGTTCGTCGACGGGGGGCCCCAGCTACACCTTC
CDR3: CASSSSTGGPSYTF

size: few
V: TRBV12-3/TRBV12-4
J: TRBJ1-4
D: -
DNA: TGTGCCAGCAGTTTCGGCGGGAGGCACGAAAAACTGTTTTTT
CDR3: CASSFGGRHEKLFF

size: few
V: TRBV6-4
J: TRBJ2-7
D: TRBD2
DNA: TGTGCCAGCAGTGACTCAATAGCGGGGGGCCTATACGAGCAGTACTTC
CDR3: CASSDSIAGGLYEQYF

size: -
V: TRBV10-3
J: TRBJ2-4
D: -
DNA: TGTGCCCCCAACCGCTTAACCGGGACAAATAAAAACATTCAGTACTTC
CDR3: CAPNRLTGTNKNIQYF

size: -
V: TRBV10-3
J: TRBJ1-1
D: TRBD1
DNA: TGTGCCATCAGCACCGGACAGGGGGTGAACACTGAAGCTTTCTTT
CDR3: CAISTGQGVNTEAFF

size: few
V: TRBV28
J: TRBJ1-2
D: -
DNA: TGTGCCAGCAGTCCGACAGGATACTATGGCTACACCTTC
CDR3: CASSPTGYYGYTF

size: -
V: TRBV6-6
J: TRBJ2-7
D: TRBD1
DNA: TGTGCCAGCAGTTCACAGGGGGCTTTGGACGAGCAGTACTTC
CDR3: CASSSQGALDEQYF

size: -
V: TRBV4-2
J: TRBJ2-3
D: -
DNA: TGTGCCAGCAGCCAAGCAGGAAGGAGCACAGATGCGCAGTATTTT
CDR3: CASSQAGRSTDAQYF

size: -
V: TRBV6-2/TRBV6-3
J: TRBJ2-1
D: -
DNA: TGTGCCAGCAGTTATTATACAGGCCCCTACAATGAGCAGTTCTTC
CDR3: CASSYYTGPYNEQFF

size: -
V: TRBV12-3/TRBV12-4
J: TRBJ2-1
D: TRBD1
DNA: TGTGCCAGCAGTTTAGCTCTGACAGGGAATGAGCAGTTCTTC
CDR3: CASSLALTGNEQFF

size: -
V: TRBV6-6
J: TRBJ2-3
D: TRBD2
DNA: TGTGCCAGCAGTTACACGGCTAGCGGGGGTCGGGCAGATACGCAGTATTTT
CDR3: CASSYTASGGRADTQYF

size: few
V: TRBV2
J: TRBJ1-4
D: TRBD1
DNA: TGTGCCAGCAGGAATGACAGGGGGCTTGAAAAACTGTTTTTT
CDR3: CASRNDRGLEKLFF

size: few
V: TRBV18
J: TRBJ2-7
D: -
DNA: TGTGCCAGCTCACCGGCTACATCGCGCTACGAGCAGTACTTC
CDR3: CASSPATSRYEQYF

size: -
V: TRBV9
J: TRBJ1-2
D: TRBD1
DNA: TGTGCCAGCAGCTCGGCGGGACAGGGGAGTTGCTATGGCTACACCTTC
CDR3: CASSSAGQGSCYGYTF

size: once
V: TRBV5-1
J: TRBJ2-7
D: -
DNA: TGCGCCAGCAGCTTGGCGGTAGCCAACAATGAGCAGTACTTC
CDR3: CASSLAVANNEQYF

size: -
V: TRBV20-1
J: TRBJ1-2
D: TRBD1
DNA: TGCAGTGCTAGGCGTGACAGGGGGACGTCGGGCTACACCTTC
CDR3: CSARRDRGTSGYTF

size: few
V: TRBV20-1
J: TRBJ1-2
D: -
DNA: TGCAGTGCTACCCCCTTTCAGGAGAGTTACTATGACTACACCTTC
CDR3: CSATPFQESYYDYTF

size: -
V: TRBV12-5
J: TRBJ2-3
D: -
DNA: TGTGCTAGTGCCATGGTCAGCCCCACAGATACGCAGTATTTT
CDR3: CASAMVSPTDTQYF

size: few
V: TRBV6-5
J: TRBJ2-7
D: -
DNA: TGTGCCAGCGGCCAGGTCGGCTACGAGCAGTACTTC
CDR3: CASGQVGYEQYF

size: -
V: TRBV6-5
J: TRBJ1-5
D: -
DNA: TGTGCCAGCAGGGTCGACGCCAGGGCCAATCAGCCCCAGCATTTT
CDR3: CASRVDARANQPQHF

size: few
V: TRBV4-2
J: TRBJ2-1
D: -
DNA: TGTGCCAGCAGCCAGGGTAGCGGATACAATGAGCAGTTCTTC
CDR3: CASSQGSGYNEQFF

size: once
V: TRBV28
J: TRBJ2-7
D: -
DNA: TGTGCCAGCAGTGAGGCAGCCCGTGTTGGTGAGCAGTACTTC
CDR3: CASSEAARVGEQYF

size: few
V: TRBV20-1
J: TRBJ2-5
D: -
DNA: TGCAGTGCTGCGGAACAGGGCCGAGGCTCGAAAAGTTCTTATCAAGAGACCCAGTACTTC
CDR3: CSAAEQGRGSKSSYQETQYF

size: -
V: TRBV9
J: TRBJ2-3
D: -
DNA: TGTGCCAGCGGCCCGAAGCCTTTAACGGATACGCAGTATTTT
CDR3: CASGPKPLTDTQYF

size: few
V: TRBV7-9
J: TRBJ1-1
D: -
DNA: TGTGCCAGCAGCTTACCAGCACACGGGGGCCTCGAAGCTTTCTTT
CDR3: CASSLPAHGGLEAFF

size: few
V: TRBV20-1
J: TRBJ1-2
D: -
DNA: TGCAGTGCAGACATAGCCGGCGGTGGCTACACCTTC
CDR3: CSADIAGGGYTF

size: few
V: TRBV28
J: TRBJ2-6
D: -
DNA: TGTGCCAGCAGTTTAAACGGGCACGTCCTGACTTTC
CDR3: CASSLNGHVLTF

size: many
V: TRBV29-1
J: TRBJ2-3
D: -
DNA: TGCAGCGTTGTGGGCGGGTTCACAGATACGCAGTATTTT
CDR3: CSVVGGFTDTQYF

size: -
V: TRBV6-2/TRBV6-3
J: TRBJ2-1
D: -
DNA: TGTGCCAGCACCGAATTGAGGTCCGGTAACGAGCAGTTCTTC
CDR3: CASTELRSGNEQFF

size: -
V: TRBV24-1
J: TRBJ1-2
D: -
DNA: TGTGCCACACAATCAGACAGCGTCCAGAATGGCTACACCTTC
CDR3: CATQSDSVQNGYTF

size: few
V: TRBV6-5
J: TRBJ2-1
D: TRBD2
DNA: TGTGCCAGCAGTTACTCTAGCGGGGGCCCTAGCTCCTACAATGAGCAGTTCTTC
CDR3: CASSYSSGGPSSYNEQFF

size: -
V: TRBV29-1
J: TRBJ1-1
D: -
DNA: TGCAGCGTTATGACCGAAAGGGGCCAGATGGACACTGAAGCTTTCTTT
CDR3: CSVMTERGQMDTEAFF

size: -
V: TRBV15
J: TRBJ1-1
D: -
DNA: TGTGCCACCAGCAGAGACGACACTGAAGCTTTCTTT
CDR3: CATSRDDTEAFF

size: few
V: TRBV12-3/TRBV12-4
J: TRBJ1-5
D: -
DNA: TGTGCCAGCAGTTCCCCCATTGGTCAGCCCCAGCATTTT
CDR3: CASSSPIGQPQHF

size: -
V: TRBV7-2
J: TRBJ2-3
D: -
DNA: TGTGCCAGCAGCCTCCGGCGGGGGCCCACAGATACGCAGTATTTT
CDR3: CASSLRRGPTDTQYF

size: -
V: TRBV9
J: TRBJ1-1
D: -
DNA: TGTGCCAGCAGCGTGGGGCAGGGATACACTGAAGCTTTCTTT
CDR3: CASSVGQGYTEAFF

size: -
V: TRBV7-9
J: TRBJ2-5
D: -
DNA: TGTGCCAGCAGCTTAGAGGTTCGGGAGACCCAGTACTTC
CDR3: CASSLEVRETQYF

size: -
V: TRBV28
J: TRBJ2-1
D: -
DNA: TGTGCCAGCCGCTGGGGGGCGAATGAGCAGTTCTTC
CDR3: CASRWGANEQFF

size: -
V: TRBV28
J: TRBJ2-6
D: -
DNA: TGTGCCAGCAGGAGTCAGTTCTCTGGGGCCAACGTCCTGACTTTC
CDR3: CASRSQFSGANVLTF

size: -
V: TRBV20-1
J: TRBJ2-7
D: -
DNA: TGCAGTGCTAGTCCACGCCTAGAGCAGTACTTC
CDR3: CSASPRLEQYF

size: -
V: TRBV27
J: TRBJ1-5
D: -
DNA: TGTGCCAGCAGCACAGCCTACAATCGGCCCCAGCATTTT
CDR3: CASSTAYNRPQHF

size: -
V: TRBV4-3
J: TRBJ1-5
D: -
DNA: TGCACCAGCAGCCATCAATGGGTTGATAGCAATCAGCCCCAGCATTTT
CDR3: CTSSHQWVDSNQPQHF

size: few
V: TRBV29-1
J: TRBJ1-2
D: TRBD1
DNA: TGCAGCGTGAGCCGACAGGGGGGGAACTATGGCTACACCTTC
CDR3: CSVSRQGGNYGYTF